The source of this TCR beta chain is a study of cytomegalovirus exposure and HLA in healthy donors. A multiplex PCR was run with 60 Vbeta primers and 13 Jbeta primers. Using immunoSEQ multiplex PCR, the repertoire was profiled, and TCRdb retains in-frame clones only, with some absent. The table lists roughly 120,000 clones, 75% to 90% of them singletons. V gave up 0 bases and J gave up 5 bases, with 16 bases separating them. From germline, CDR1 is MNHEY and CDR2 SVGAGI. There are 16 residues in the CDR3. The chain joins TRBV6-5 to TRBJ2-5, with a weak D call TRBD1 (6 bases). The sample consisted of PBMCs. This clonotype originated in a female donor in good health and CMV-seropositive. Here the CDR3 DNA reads TGTGCCAGCAGTTACTCCGCAGGGGCCCACGGGGAGACCCAGTACTTC. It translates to CASSYSAGAHGETQYF.